Sequencing of this TCR beta chain was carried out in a study of shared clonotypes between healthy human individuals. Germline assignment: CDR1 LNHDA and CDR2 SQIVND (reference sequence). The germline V and J ends were trimmed by 5 bases and 1 base, with 24 bases remaining between them. CDR3 length: 19 residues. Profiled with immunoSEQ multiplex PCR; TCRdb holds only in-frame clones, not every one. Of 2 million or so clones listed, 90% to 95% are singletons. This sequence was found in a man aged 18-30 years in good health. Sequenced sample: naive CD4+ T cells sorted from blood. Subset specified: CD45RA+ positively selected. The V and J genes are TRBV19 and TRBJ1-5; D unresolved. CDR3 bases: TGTGCCAGTAGTCCCCGCCAAAATACCAGGTTAGGCAGCAATCAGCCCCAGCATTTT. This gives the protein CASSPRQNTRLGSNQPQHF.